The clone carrying this T cell receptor beta chain was counted a single time. This record belongs to a study of blood T cell repertoires in COVID-19. In the study overall: T cells, B-cell-depleted T cells, or PBMCs provided the cDNA or gDNA that served as material.

This table comes from immunoSEQ multiplex PCR, and its TCRdb copy is limited to in-frame clones, with some not included. The sample lists around 200,000 clones; 83% were seen once. Sample: peripheral blood. This clonotype was sampled from a middle-aged woman with active or convalescent COVID-19.

The CDR3 reads CASRFEGAREGYTF. In nucleotides, the CDR3 is TGTGCCAGTAGATTTGAGGGGGCCCGTGAAGGCTACACCTTC. J is TRBJ1-2 and V is TRBV19; the match to TRBD1 covers 7 bases. The J segment lost 8 bases and the V segment lost 6 bases, leaving 12 bases of the junction unmatched. The CDR3 is made up of 14 amino acids. Germline V gene lookup returns CDR1 LNHDA and CDR2 SQIVND (reference sequence).